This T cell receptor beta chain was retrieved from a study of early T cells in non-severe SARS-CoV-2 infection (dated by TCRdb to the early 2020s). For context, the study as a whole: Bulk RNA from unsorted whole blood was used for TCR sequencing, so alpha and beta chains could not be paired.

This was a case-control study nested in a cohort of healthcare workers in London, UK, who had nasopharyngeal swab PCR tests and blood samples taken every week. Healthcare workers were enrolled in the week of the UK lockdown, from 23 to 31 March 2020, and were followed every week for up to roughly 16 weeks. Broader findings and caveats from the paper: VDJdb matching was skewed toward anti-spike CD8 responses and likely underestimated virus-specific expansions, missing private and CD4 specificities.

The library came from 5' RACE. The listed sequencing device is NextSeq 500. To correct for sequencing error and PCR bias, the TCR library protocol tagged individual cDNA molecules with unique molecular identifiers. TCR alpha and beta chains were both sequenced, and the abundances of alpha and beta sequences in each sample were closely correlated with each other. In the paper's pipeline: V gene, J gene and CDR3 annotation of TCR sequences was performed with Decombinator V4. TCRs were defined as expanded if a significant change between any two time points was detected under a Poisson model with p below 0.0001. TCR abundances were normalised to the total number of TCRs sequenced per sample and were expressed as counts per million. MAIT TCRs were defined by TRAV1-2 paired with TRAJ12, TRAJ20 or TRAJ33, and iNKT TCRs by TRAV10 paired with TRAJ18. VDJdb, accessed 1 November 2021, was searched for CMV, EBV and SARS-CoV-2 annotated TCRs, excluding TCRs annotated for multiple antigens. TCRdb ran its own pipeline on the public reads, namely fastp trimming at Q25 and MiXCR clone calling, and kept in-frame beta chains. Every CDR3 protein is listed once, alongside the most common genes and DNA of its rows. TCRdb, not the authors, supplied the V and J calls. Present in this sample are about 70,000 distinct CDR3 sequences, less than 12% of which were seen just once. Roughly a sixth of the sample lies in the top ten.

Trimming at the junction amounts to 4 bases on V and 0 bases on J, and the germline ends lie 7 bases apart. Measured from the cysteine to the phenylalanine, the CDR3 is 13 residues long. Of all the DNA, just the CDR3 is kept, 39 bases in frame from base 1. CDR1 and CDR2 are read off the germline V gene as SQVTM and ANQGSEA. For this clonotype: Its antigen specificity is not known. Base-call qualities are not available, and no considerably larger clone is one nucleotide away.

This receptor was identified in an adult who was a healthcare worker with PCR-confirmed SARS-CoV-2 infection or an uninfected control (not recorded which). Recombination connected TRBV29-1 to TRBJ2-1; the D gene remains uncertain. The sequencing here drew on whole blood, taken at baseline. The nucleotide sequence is TGCAGCGTTGTCACCAGCTCCTACAATGAGCAGTTCTTC. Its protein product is CSVVTSSYNEQFF.